One sample yielded the 21 T cell receptor beta chains listed below, sequenced in a study of identical twins. TCRdb re-derived calls from the 5' RACE reads in MiXCR, one entry per CDR3 protein. Among around 370,000 distinct CDR3 sequences, 9% to 10% were seen once, and the ten largest hold 8.5% to 10%. Material for sequencing was naive T cells sorted from blood. Receptor source: a woman between 45 and 60 years old in good health.

In this sample, this clonotype turned up many times. The chain couples TRBV5-1 to TRBJ2-7, with 7 bases fitting TRBD1. Germline values: CDR1 SGHRS, CDR2 YFSETQ. The CDR3 has 13 residues. V lost 4 bases and J lost 2; bases outside the gene matches: 3. CDR3 sequence reads: CASSVGQPYEQYF. The CDR3 coding sequence is TGCGCCAGCAGCGTGGGACAGCCCTACGAGCAGTACTTC.

The chain employs TRBV24-1 and TRBJ2-5, with D unclear. This CDR3 spans 13 amino acids. Germline values: CDR1 KGHDR, CDR2 SFDVKD. Trimming removed 2 bases at V and 2 bases at J, with 5 bases between. The DNA of the CDR3 is TGTGCCACCAGTGATTCAAAACAAGAGACCCAGTACTTC. It is translated as CATSDSKQETQYF.

There are many counts of this clonotype. The chain couples TRBV12-3 or TRBV12-4 to TRBJ2-1, with 11 bases identical to TRBD2. The CDR3 has 14 amino acids. Unmatched junction bases numbered 4, after V lost 7 bases and J lost 5 bases. The CDR3 DNA is TGTGCCAGCACCGCGGGACTAGCGGACAATGAGCAGTTCTTC. It translates to CASTAGLADNEQFF.

There are a few counts of this clonotype. V usage is TRBV6-1 and J usage is TRBJ2-3; tentative D call: TRBD2 (5 bases). With 8 bases removed from V and 1 base from J, the gap between germline ends came to 16 bases. Germline V gives CDR1 MNHNS, CDR2 SASEGT. This CDR3 comprises 15 residues. In nucleotides, the CDR3 is TGTGCCAGCGGGCGACGGGAAGAGCGCACAGATACGCAGTATTTT. This sequence encodes CASGRREERTDTQYF.

This clonotype was seen at least ten times. The genes are TRBV14 and TRBJ1-1, with D possibly being TRBD1 (5 bases). From germline, CDR1 is SGHDN and CDR2 FVKESK. This CDR3 contains 13 residues. The ends were cut back, 4 bases at V and 7 bases at J, with 13 bases in the middle. The CDR3 loop is CASSPRGGVEAFF. CDR3 nucleotide sequence: TGTGCCAGCAGCCCTCGAGGAGGGGTTGAAGCTTTCTTT.

This clonotype has only a few counts. This chain joins TRBV5-1 and TRBJ1-2, with D perhaps TRBD1 (6 bases). Germline-derived CDR1 and CDR2 are SGHRS and YFSETQ. V lost 1 base and J 4 bases, leaving 11 bases between the germline ends. The CDR3 sequence is 14 residues long. This chain's CDR3 is CASSLLRGTYGYTF. In nucleotides, the CDR3 is TGCGCCAGCAGCTTGTTGAGGGGGACCTATGGCTACACCTTC.

V and J are TRBV4-1 and TRBJ2-7; no reliable D call. This CDR3 contains 16 residues. With 0 bases removed from V and 0 bases from J, the gap between germline ends came to 12 bases. From germline, CDR1 is MGHRA and CDR2 YSYEKL. In DNA form, the CDR3 reads TGCGCCAGCAGCCAAGATTACGGTAGGAGCTCCTACGAGCAGTACTTC. The encoded protein is CASSQDYGRSSYEQYF.

The chain couples TRBV25-1 to TRBJ1-4; tentatively, D is TRBD1 (6 bases). The V end lost 9 bases, the J end lost 8 bases, and 13 bases lay between the germline ends. Looked up from germline, CDR1 is MGHDK and CDR2 is SYGVNS. The CDR3 contains 12 residues. CDR3 residues: CASRGRREKLFF. The CDR3 nucleotides read TGTGCCAGTCGGGGGCGCAGAGAAAAACTGTTTTTT. Together with reference TRBV25-1 and TRBJ1-4, the CDR3 gives the full variable domain: EADIYQTPRYLVIGTGKKITLECSQTMGHDKMYWYQQDPGMELHLIHYSYGVNSTEKGDLSSESTVSRIRTEHFPLTLESARPSHTSQYLCASRGRREKLFFGSGTQLSVL.

This clonotype was detected only a few times. This sequence joins TRBV29-1 and TRBJ2-5, with D possibly TRBD1 on 6 matching bases. The CDR3 runs 16 residues. V was pared by 4 bases and J by 5 bases, with 23 bases between. From germline, CDR1 is SQVTM and CDR2 ANQGSEA. The CDR3 nucleotides are TGCAGCGTTGGTGGGGCTGGGGGACACCCCATGGAGACCCAGTACTTC. Its translation is CSVGGAGGHPMETQYF.

This clonotype was observed a few times. The V and J genes are TRBV4-1 and TRBJ2-5, with D possibly matching TRBD2 (5 bases). Germline CDR1 MGHRA, CDR2 YSYEKL. This CDR3 contains 13 residues. Between the trimmed V and J ends, which lost 3 bases and 5 bases, there was a span of 10 bases. The CDR3 region is CASSHEGWETQYF. The DNA for the CDR3 is TGCGCCAGCAGCCATGAGGGCTGGGAGACCCAGTACTTC.

The J gene is TRBJ1-4, the V gene TRBV5-1, with 7 bases identical to TRBD1. The CDR3 has 20 residues. The germline V gene encodes CDR1 SGHRS and CDR2 YFSETQ. V gave up 2 bases and J gave up 5 bases; unmatched junction bases: 21. The CDR3 region is CASSFRDPTGRSSRNEKLFF. The CDR3 DNA is TGCGCCAGCAGCTTCCGTGACCCGACAGGGCGCTCATCCCGAAATGAAAAACTGTTTTTT.

This clonotype was seen a few times. The chain joins TRBV5-6 to TRBJ2-1; the match to TRBD2 covers 7 bases. V shed 0 bases, J shed 2 bases, and the junction held 5 bases outside the gene matches. This CDR3 region has 16 residues. Germline CDR1 reads SGHDT; CDR2 reads YYEEEE. The CDR3 sequence is CASSLAISGPYNEQFF. CDR3 bases: TGTGCCAGCAGCTTGGCCATTAGCGGGCCCTACAATGAGCAGTTCTTC.

V and J are TRBV6-6 and TRBJ2-1, with no clear D. CDR3 length equals 14 residues. V was cut by 8 bases and J by 12 bases, with 23 bases left in between. Germline loops: CDR1 MNHNY, CDR2 SVGAGI (reference sequence). In DNA form, the CDR3 reads TGTGCCAGCCTTAACCCCCTCCTAGAAAGTAGGCAGTTCTTC. This sequence encodes CASLNPLLESRQFF.

This clonotype was counted only a few times. The chain links TRBV7-2 to TRBJ2-5; D not resolved. The CDR3 runs 10 residues. Per germline, CDR1 SGHTA and CDR2 FQGNSA. Between the trimmed V and J ends, which lost 10 bases and 7 bases, there was a span of 10 bases. CDR3 nucleotides: TGTGCCACAGGAATGGGGACCCAGTACTTC. Residues: CATGMGTQYF.

This clonotype was seen ten or more times. This chain links TRBV29-1 with TRBJ2-5; the D gene is possibly TRBD1 (6 bases). Germline values: CDR1 SQVTM, CDR2 ANQGSEA. Trimming removed 7 bases at V and 2 bases at J, with 8 bases between. CDR3 length: 11 amino acids. The CDR3 sequence: CSAGQQETQYF. The CDR3 region has the DNA TGCAGCGCAGGACAGCAAGAGACCCAGTACTTC.

The J gene is TRBJ1-5, the V gene TRBV18; D gene uncertain. The germline V gene has CDR1 KGHSH and CDR2 LQKENI. The CDR3 contains 14 residues. With 3 bases removed from V and 8 bases from J, the gap between germline ends came to 14 bases. As DNA, the CDR3 is TGTGCCAGCTCACCGGACGGAGTTTATGAGCCCCAGCATTTT. As protein: CASSPDGVYEPQHF.

This clonotype has at least ten counts. The V gene is TRBV5-1, the J gene TRBJ2-1; no firm D call. The CDR3 consists of 15 residues. Trimming took off 2 bases at V and 5 bases at J, with 14 bases between the two ends. CDR1 SGHRS and CDR2 YFSETQ come from the germline V gene. The CDR3 nucleotides are TGCGCCAGCAGCTTAAACCGGGTCATCAACAATGAGCAGTTCTTC. It encodes CASSLNRVINNEQFF.

This clonotype showed up just a few times. The chain is built from TRBV21-1 and TRBJ2-7; no DNA check was done on the table's D call, TRBD1. TRBV21-1 is assigned pseudogene status. This CDR3 contains 13 residues. This CDR3 is CASSTGTVRGSWF. CDR3 DNA sequence: TGTGCCAGCAGCACAGGGACTGTCAGGGGAAGTTGGTTC.

This clonotype showed up just a few times. This chain uses TRBV11-2 with TRBJ2-4; D not resolved. The CDR3 has 13 residues. V lost 2 bases and J lost 8, with 10 bases in between. CDR1 is SGHAT, CDR2 FQNNGV, per germline. The CDR3 nucleotides are TGTGCCAGCAGCTTATCGGTCGGGTACATTCAGTACTTC. Amino acids: CASSLSVGYIQYF.

In its sample, this clonotype was seen a few times. The J gene is TRBJ2-5, the V gene TRBV7-9; TRBD2 is a possible D gene (5 bases). This CDR3 spans 11 amino acids. V shed 8 bases and J shed 5 bases, with 9 bases lying between them. Germline assignment: CDR1 SEHNR and CDR2 FQNEAQ (reference sequence). CDR3 amino acids: CASGSVETQYF. CDR3 sequence (DNA): TGTGCCAGCGGGAGTGTGGAGACCCAGTACTTC.

V usage is TRBV12-3 or TRBV12-4 and J usage is TRBJ1-1; weak D call: TRBD1 (6 bases). V shed 2 bases and J shed 3 bases, with 10 bases lying between them. This CDR3 spans 14 amino acids. The CDR3 sequence: CASSLLQGYTEAFF. CDR3 coding DNA: TGTGCCAGCAGTTTATTGCAGGGGTACACTGAAGCTTTCTTT.